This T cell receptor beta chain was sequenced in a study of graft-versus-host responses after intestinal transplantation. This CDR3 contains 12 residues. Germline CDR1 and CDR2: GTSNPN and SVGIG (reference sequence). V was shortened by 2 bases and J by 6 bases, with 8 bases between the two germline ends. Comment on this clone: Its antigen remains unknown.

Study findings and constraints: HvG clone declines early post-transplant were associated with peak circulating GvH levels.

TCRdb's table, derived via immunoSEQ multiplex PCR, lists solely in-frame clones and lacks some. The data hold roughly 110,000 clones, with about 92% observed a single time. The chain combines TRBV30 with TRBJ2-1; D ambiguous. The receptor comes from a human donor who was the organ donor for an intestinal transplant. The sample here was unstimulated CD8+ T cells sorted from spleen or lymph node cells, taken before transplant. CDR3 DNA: TGTGCCTGGAGTAGCTCAGGCAATGAGCAGTTCTTC. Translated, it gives CAWSSSGNEQFF.